This T cell receptor (beta chain) was sequenced for a study of T cell responses to AZD1222 COVID-19 vaccine. This clone was counted a single time. Its antigen is undetermined. Study results and caveats: Researchers took repertoire samples only after the peak T cell response had come.

Deletions cut 6 bases from V and 4 bases from J, with 15 bases between. The CDR3 has 14 amino acids. Germline V gene data show CDR1 as LNHDA and CDR2 as SQIVND (reference sequence). Sequencing was performed with immunoSEQ multiplex PCR; in TCRdb, only in-frame clones are kept and a portion is missing. This table holds some 200,000 clones, 93% found once. The chain is built from TRBV19 and TRBJ1-1; TRBD1 is a possible D gene (5 bases). This receptor was identified in an adult in good health. The sequenced sample was peripheral blood, obtained on day 0 of AZD1222 vaccination. Here the CDR3 reads CASSWGTHRTEAFF. CDR3 nucleotide sequence: TGTGCCAGTAGCTGGGGGACCCATCGCACTGAAGCTTTCTTT.